This passage covers 12 T cell receptor beta chains from one sample sequenced in a study of CD8 T cells in ankylosing spondylitis. Study-wide findings and caveats: A TCR beta motif of several highly homologous variants appeared characteristic of ankylosing spondylitis blood.

Their target antigens are unknown. Each CDR3 protein is one row after TCRdb ran MiXCR on the 5' RACE reads. The data show around 540,000 distinct CDR3 sequences, about 12% seen once. The sample comprised blood, either unsorted or a sorted T cell fraction (not recorded which). All receptors come from a male donor with ankylosing spondylitis.

The chain's CDR3 is CASSLDRNEAFF. Here the CDR3 DNA reads TGTGCCAGCAGCTTAGACAGGAATGAAGCTTTCTTT. V gene TRBV11-2 combines with J gene TRBJ1-1; D call uncertain. Trimming cost V 0 bases and J 7 bases, with 6 bases left between them. Germline CDR1 is SGHAT and CDR2 is FQNNGV. CDR3 size: 12 residues.

This rearrangement joins TRBV11-2 to TRBJ2-7; 9 bases map to TRBD2. V shed 3 bases and J 7 bases; nucleotides not matched to a gene: 7. The germline CDR1 and CDR2 sequences are SGHAT and FQNNGV. This CDR3 has 14 amino acids. The CDR3 DNA reads as TGTGCCAGCAGCTTTCGTAGCGGGAGTGGGGAGCAGTACGTC. It encodes CASSFRSGSGEQYV.

This chain links TRBV28 with TRBJ2-3; TRBD1 aligns across 8 bases. Germline V gene data show CDR1 as MDHEN and CDR2 as SYDVKM. V lost 5 bases to trimming and J lost 4 bases; unmatched junction nucleotides: 14. The CDR3 is 17 residues long. CDR3 DNA sequence: TGTGCCAGCAGTACCCCCACCGGCAGGGGGCAACCAGATACGCAGTATTTT. This codes for CASSTPTGRGQPDTQYF.

This clonotype has a count of ten or more. The chain has TRBV29-1 and TRBJ2-3, with no clear D. CDR1 is SQVTM, CDR2 ANQGSEA, per germline. The CDR3 extends over 14 amino acids. Trimming cost V 1 base and J 0 bases, with 8 bases left between them. The CDR3 region is CSVEGPNSTDTQYF. The CDR3 DNA follows: TGCAGCGTTGAAGGTCCCAATAGCACAGATACGCAGTATTTT.

The chain combines TRBV10-3 with TRBJ2-2; 8 bases are a match to TRBD2. The CDR3 consists of 13 residues. Losses at the gene ends were 10 bases for V and 3 bases for J; bases not matched to a gene: 4. Germline values: CDR1 ENHRY, CDR2 SYGVKD. For the CDR3, the DNA is TGTGCCACACGGGGGGGAGACACCGGGGAGCTGTTTTTT. It translates to CATRGGDTGELFF.

This clonotype was detected only a few times. The chain recombines TRBV29-1 with TRBJ2-2; D perhaps matches TRBD1 (5 bases). The V and J ends lost 2 bases and 5 bases respectively, with 12 bases between them. The CDR3 sequence is 14 residues long. CDR1 and CDR2 from the germline V gene are SQVTM and ANQGSEA. CDR3 nucleotide sequence: TGCAGCGTTGAACCCAGGGCCTATACCGGGGAGCTGTTTTTT. Translated: CSVEPRAYTGELFF.

The chain carries TRBV19 and TRBJ2-7, with D unclear. Germline V gene data show CDR1 as LNHDA and CDR2 as SQIVND (reference sequence). Trimming stripped 4 bases from V and 6 bases from J, with 13 bases between. This CDR3 spans 13 amino acids. The CDR3 bases are TGTGCCAGTAGTACCGGGTCGATGGGCGAGCAGTACTTC. It is translated as CASSTGSMGEQYF.

This clonotype was observed many times. The rearrangement joins TRBV12-5 to TRBJ1-6, with 7 bases lining up with TRBD1. CDR1 is LGHNT, CDR2 FRNRAP, per germline. The CDR3 consists of 13 residues. V dropped 3 bases and J dropped 10; count of bases not matched to a gene: 3. The CDR3 nucleotides read TGTGCTAGTGGTTTCACAGGGGACTCACCCCTCCACTTT. It codes for CASGFTGDSPLHF.

The table lists this clonotype with many counts. The genes are TRBV5-1 and TRBJ2-2, with a tentative D call TRBD2 (6 bases). CDR1 is SGHRS, CDR2 YFSETQ, per germline. This CDR3 is 15 amino acids long. The V end was cut by 0 bases, the J end by 1 base, with 7 bases between. The CDR3 is CASSLGLVNTGELFF. CDR3 DNA sequence: TGCGCCAGCAGCTTGGGACTAGTGAACACCGGGGAGCTGTTTTTT.

This clonotype showed up just a few times. The chain combines TRBV10-1 with TRBJ2-2; D gene uncertain. Looked up from germline, CDR1 is WNHNN and CDR2 is SYGVQD (reference sequence). With 0 bases removed from V and 1 base from J, the gap between germline ends came to 9 bases. CDR3 size: 16 residues. The chain's CDR3 is CASSESDGENTGELFF. Written as DNA, the CDR3 is TGCGCCAGCAGTGAGTCTGACGGCGAGAACACCGGGGAGCTGTTTTTT.

The chain combines TRBV29-1 with TRBJ1-2; D gene ambiguous. This CDR3 has 12 residues. Looked up from germline, CDR1 is SQVTM and CDR2 is ANQGSEA. Trimming left V 3 bases short and J 10 bases short, with 15 bases between. CDR3 in amino acids: CSVEETTMDYTF. CDR3 sequence (DNA): TGCAGCGTTGAGGAGACGACTATGGACTACACCTTC.

In this sample, this clonotype turned up many times. The chain couples TRBV18 to TRBJ2-1, with D uncertain. Trimming removed 6 bases from V and 0 bases from J, with 15 bases in between. Germline V CDR1 and CDR2: KGHSH, LQKENI. The CDR3 runs 16 residues. In DNA, the CDR3 is TGTGCCAGCTCGCACCGTAAGGCTGACTCCTACAATGAGCAGTTCTTC. Translating it yields CASSHRKADSYNEQFF. Together with reference TRBV18 and TRBJ2-1, the CDR3 gives the full variable domain: NAGVMQNPRHLVRRRGQEARLRCSPMKGHSHVYWYRQLPEEGLKFMVYLQKENIIDESGMPKERFSAEFPKEGPSILRIQQVVRGDSAAYFCASSHRKADSYNEQFFGPGTRLTVL.